The T cell receptor beta chain described here comes from a study of blood T cell repertoires in COVID-19. Across the study: Whether acute or convalescent, the COVID-19 samples came from the United States, Italy and Spain.

Germline loops: CDR1 MNHEY, CDR2 SMNVEV (reference sequence). This CDR3 has 15 residues. With 5 bases removed from V and 0 bases from J, the gap between germline ends came to 12 bases. Data came from immunoSEQ multiplex PCR; TCRdb stores just in-frame clones and leaves some out. The sample gives 290,000 or so clones, around 87% of which show up once; about 2% is in the top ten. This chain connects TRBV27 to TRBJ2-3, with D unclear. Sequencing input: peripheral blood. The TCR was taken from a man aged 18 to 35 with active or convalescent COVID-19. DNA of the CDR3: TGTGCCAGCAGTCCCCTTTGGCCGAGCACAGATACGCAGTATTTT. As protein: CASSPLWPSTDTQYF.